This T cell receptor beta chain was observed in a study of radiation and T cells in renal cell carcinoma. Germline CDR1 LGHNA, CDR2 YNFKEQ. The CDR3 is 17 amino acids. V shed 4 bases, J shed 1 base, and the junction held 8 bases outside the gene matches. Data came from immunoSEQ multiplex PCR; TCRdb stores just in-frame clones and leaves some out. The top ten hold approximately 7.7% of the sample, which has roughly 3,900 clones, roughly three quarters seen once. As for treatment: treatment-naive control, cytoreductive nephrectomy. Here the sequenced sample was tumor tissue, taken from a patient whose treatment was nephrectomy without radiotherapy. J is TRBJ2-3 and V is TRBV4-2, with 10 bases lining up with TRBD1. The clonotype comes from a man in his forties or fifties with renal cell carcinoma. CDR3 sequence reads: CASSLQVGTGGTDTQYF. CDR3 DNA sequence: TGTGCCAGCAGCCTCCAAGTGGGGACAGGGGGCACAGATACGCAGTATTTT.